The entry below gives a single TCR beta chain sequence along with its context. Its matching antigen is unknown. The sample originates from a study of cytomegalovirus exposure and HLA in healthy donors. Trimming took 3 bases from V and 3 from J; bases not matched to a gene: 8. Germline V gene sequence: CDR1 LGHNA, CDR2 YSLEER. This CDR3 has 16 amino acids. Study observations and caveats: Later analysis suggested links between common viral pathogens and several top significant clusters. The study carried out a later analysis of TCR beta sequences. It associated under 20,000 of them with specific HLA alleles at a false discovery rate of 0.05. The study dropped some indistinguishable V segments, TRBV6-2 and TRBV6-3 among them.

The study ran its PCR with 60 Vbeta and 13 Jbeta primers. Only in-frame clones appear in the TCRdb table, and some are missing; sequencing was by immunoSEQ multiplex PCR. Of 120,000 or so clones in the sample, over 60% were seen once. The chain uses TRBV4-3 and TRBJ2-5, with 9 bases matching TRBD2. The clonotype was recovered from a man younger than 35 in good health and CMV-seronegative. Sequenced: PBMCs. CDR3 sequence reads: CASSQGGLAGKETQYF. CDR3 nucleotide sequence: TGCGCCAGCAGCCAGGGGGGACTAGCTGGGAAAGAGACCCAGTACTTC.